This T cell receptor (beta chain) derives from a study of blood T cell repertoires in COVID-19. The wider study: The samples span acute and convalescent COVID-19 from the United States, Italy and Spain.

Source study methods: For nucleated cells, counts were estimated from reference gene primer amplification. The method was immunoSEQ multiplex PCR; TCRdb's version includes in-frame clones alone and lacks a portion of them. The V and J calls and clone size are taken from that table; D and trimming were inferred from the DNA. This table holds around 200,000 clones, about 90% found once. This clone was counted between two and nine times. Looked up from germline, CDR1 is SGHDN and CDR2 is FVKESK. Trimming left V 4 bases short and J 2 bases short, with 13 bases between. The CDR3 is 15 residues long. The sequenced sample was peripheral blood. The origin of this receptor is a man between 35 and 55 years old with active or convalescent COVID-19. The chain carries TRBV14 and TRBJ2-3; maybe TRBD2 (7 bases). The CDR3 sequence is CASSRGGGHTDTQYF. For the CDR3, the DNA is TGTGCCAGCAGCCGAGGGGGGGGTCACACAGATACGCAGTATTTT.